One and the same sample provided the 32 T cell receptor beta chains below, sequenced in a study of shared clonotypes between healthy human individuals. TCRdb keeps only in-frame clones here, not all; method: immunoSEQ multiplex PCR. The table includes about 1.1 million clones, 60% to 85% detected once. The sequenced sample consisted of memory CD4+ T cells from PBMCs. Subset noted: CD45RA-negative fraction. These receptors originate from a man aged 18 to 29 in good health. Some clones in this sample may be carry-over from other donors' samples.

The V and J genes are TRBV28 and TRBJ2-2, with 7 bases fitting TRBD2. This CDR3 has 13 residues. Looked up from germline, CDR1 is MDHEN and CDR2 is SYDVKM. The CDR3 DNA is TGTACCGTCGGGGGGTCTAAGACCGGGGAGCTGTTTTTT. It encodes CTVGGSKTGELFF.

This chain uses TRBV5-6 with TRBJ2-2; no clear D. The CDR3 sequence is 17 residues long. V was shortened by 6 bases and J by 4 bases, with 22 bases between the two germline ends. In germline, CDR1 is SGHDT, CDR2 YYEEEE. For the CDR3, the DNA is TGTGCCAGCACCAGCTTGGGTTCAGGTGCCGGCACCGGGGAGCTGTTTTTT. This translates into CASTSLGSGAGTGELFF.

This chain connects TRBV18 to TRBJ2-5; 7 bases align to TRBD2. The germline gives CDR1 KGHSH, CDR2 LQKENI. This CDR3 region has 15 residues. After removal of 0 bases from V and 4 bases from J, the junction contained 5 bases not matched to a gene. CDR3 sequence reads: CASSPPGGSTETQYF. In nucleotides, the CDR3 is TGTGCCAGCTCACCACCGGGCGGGAGCACAGAGACCCAGTACTTC.

Points on this clone: In the same sample, other DNA sequences code for this CDR3. The rearrangement uses TRBV5-4 and TRBJ2-2; the D gene is possibly TRBD2 (6 bases). Germline lookup yields CDR1 SGHNT and CDR2 YYREEE (reference sequence). The CDR3 has 15 amino acids. Trimming stripped 4 bases from V and 1 base from J, with 11 bases between. CDR3 coding DNA: TGTGCCAGCAGCCTTGGGGGGTTGAACACCGGGGAGCTGTTTTTT. Protein sequence: CASSLGGLNTGELFF.

The CDR3 nucleotides read TGTGCCAGCAGCAAGGGGACAGGGGGCGAAGGGGCCAAAAACATTCAGTACTTC. This sequence encodes CASSKGTGGEGAKNIQYF. The chain recombines TRBV21-1 with TRBJ2-4; the D call TRBD1 from the table was never checked on the DNA. TRBV21-1 is a documented pseudogene. This CDR3 region has 18 residues.

V and J are TRBV7-8 and TRBJ2-5; D ambiguous. The germline gives CDR1 SGHVS, CDR2 FQNEAQ. This CDR3 is 12 amino acids long. Trimming took 3 bases from V and 3 from J, leaving 5 bases between them. CDR3 amino acids: CASSFDEETQYF. Written as DNA, the CDR3 is TGTGCCAGCAGCTTCGACGAAGAGACCCAGTACTTC.

J is TRBJ2-1 and V is TRBV2; D not resolved. CDR3 length: 12 amino acids. Germline lookup yields CDR1 SNHLY and CDR2 FYNNEI. The V end was cut by 8 bases, the J end by 15 bases, with 20 bases between. CDR3 coding DNA: TGTGCCAGCTCAGGTGGGCGCTCCACATGGTTCTTC. Translating it yields CASSGGRSTWFF.

This sequence joins TRBV5-1 and TRBJ2-3; D may match TRBD1 or TRBD2 (5 bases each). This CDR3 is 14 amino acids long. V was cut by 7 bases and J by 3 bases, with 15 bases left in between. The germline CDR1 and CDR2 sequences are SGHRS and YFSETQ. CDR3 in DNA: TGCGCCAGCGCCCGCGGGCAGGGAACAGATACGCAGTATTTT. This sequence encodes CASARGQGTDTQYF.

This clone was seen only once. This sequence joins TRBV9 and TRBJ2-5; 10 positions match TRBD2. The V and J ends lost 0 bases and 5 bases, in that order; junction bases with no gene match: 4. The CDR3 sequence is 15 residues long. Germline CDR1 SGDLS, CDR2 YYNGEE. Here the CDR3 DNA reads TGTGCCAGCAGCGTAGTAGCGGGAGGACGGGAGACCCAGTACTTC. Protein product: CASSVVAGGRETQYF.

V gene TRBV25-1 combines with J gene TRBJ1-2; D is possibly TRBD1 (5 bases). V lost 10 bases and J 4 bases, leaving 16 bases between the germline ends. The CDR3 runs to 13 residues. From germline, CDR1 is MGHDK and CDR2 SYGVNS. The CDR3 DNA is TGTGCCACCTCAAAGGGGCAGGGCTATGGCTACACCTTC. It encodes CATSKGQGYGYTF.

The chain combines TRBV19 with TRBJ2-4; D remains unclear. The ends were cut back, 4 bases at V and 0 bases at J, with 10 bases in the middle. CDR1 and CDR2 from the germline V gene are LNHDA and SQIVND (reference sequence). The CDR3 has 15 amino acids. The chain's CDR3 is CASSSVALAKNIQYF. In nucleotides, the CDR3 is TGTGCCAGTAGTAGCGTGGCTCTAGCCAAAAACATTCAGTACTTC.

This clone has just one count. V and J are TRBV11-3 and TRBJ2-5; D may correspond to TRBD1 or TRBD2 (5 bases each). V dropped 5 bases and J dropped 5 bases, with 12 bases sitting between them. The CDR3 is made up of 13 amino acids. Germline V gives CDR1 SGHNT, CDR2 YENEEA. The CDR3 region is CASSVGTRETQYF. CDR3 nucleotide sequence: TGTGCCAGCAGCGTGGGGACGCGGGAGACCCAGTACTTC.

The rearrangement joins TRBV7-9 to TRBJ2-3; D call uncertain. V was cut by 0 bases and J by 2 bases, with 9 bases left in between. The CDR3 sequence is 15 residues long. The germline V gene has CDR1 SEHNR and CDR2 FQNEAQ (reference sequence). Here the CDR3 reads CASSLALSVTDTQYF. CDR3 DNA: TGTGCCAGCAGCTTAGCGCTCTCGGTCACAGATACGCAGTATTTT.

This rearrangement joins TRBV10-2 to TRBJ2-1; a possible D gene is TRBD1 (6 bases). V lost 3 bases and J lost 7, with 19 bases in between. The germline V gene encodes CDR1 WSHSY and CDR2 SAAADI. There are 16 residues in the CDR3. CDR3 in DNA: TGCGCCAGCAGTGACGGGGCCAACGGAAGGGGGAATGAGCAGTTCTTC. Its translation is CASSDGANGRGNEQFF.

The CDR3 spells CASRKQGSGNTIYF. In DNA form, the CDR3 reads TGTGCCAGCAGGAAACAGGGGTCTGGAAACACCATATATTTT. The chain links TRBV2 to TRBJ1-3; 7 nucleotides line up with TRBD1. V lost 6 bases to trimming and J lost 1 base; unmatched junction nucleotides: 3. This CDR3 is 14 amino acids long. The germline V gene encodes CDR1 SNHLY and CDR2 FYNNEI.

The chain joins TRBV5-1 to TRBJ1-4; D is ambiguous. CDR1 and CDR2 from the germline V gene are SGHRS and YFSETQ. There are 15 residues in the CDR3. V was shortened by 0 bases and J by 5 bases, with 11 bases between the two germline ends. In nucleotides, the CDR3 is TGCGCCAGCAGCTTGGTAGGGTTAAGAAATGAAAAACTGTTTTTT. The encoded protein is CASSLVGLRNEKLFF.

This clone was seen a handful of times. The junction departs from the called germline gene at one end, perhaps through a read error. This chain uses TRBV7-2 with TRBJ2-3, with 9 positions matching TRBD2. The CDR3 runs to 14 residues. Per the germline V gene, CDR1 is SGHTA and CDR2 is FQGNSA. As DNA, the CDR3 is TGTGCCAGCAGCATAGCGGGAGTGAAAGATACGCAGTATTTT. Translating it yields CASSIAGVKDTQYF. The full variable domain, rest sourced from reference TRBV7-2 and TRBJ2-3, is GAGVSQSPSNKVTEKGKDVELRCDPISGHTALYWYRQSLGQGLEFLIYFQGNSAPDKSGLPSDRFSAERTGGSVSTLTIQRTQQEDSAVYLCASSIAGVKDTQYFGPGTRLTVL.

CDR3 amino acids: CATSTLAGAANEKLFF. CDR3 DNA sequence: TGTGCCACCAGCACCCTCGCGGGCGCGGCTAATGAAAAACTGTTTTTT. The V and J genes are TRBV15 and TRBJ1-4, with unresolved D. The germline gives CDR1 LNHNV, CDR2 YYDKDF (reference sequence). Trimming removed 4 bases at V and 3 bases at J, with 15 bases between. The CDR3 totals 16 residues.

As to this clone: The sample contains more than one DNA sequence encoding this CDR3. V usage is TRBV6-1 and J usage is TRBJ2-7; D uncertain. Germline V gene lookup returns CDR1 MNHNS and CDR2 SASEGT. There are 11 residues in the CDR3. The germline V and J ends were trimmed by 3 bases and 4 bases, with 4 bases remaining between them. The CDR3 spells CASSDGYEQYF. CDR3 nucleotides: TGTGCCAGCAGTGACGGGTACGAGCAGTACTTC.

The V and J genes are TRBV11-2 and TRBJ2-2; no reliable D call. Looked up from germline, CDR1 is SGHAT and CDR2 is FQNNGV. Trimming took 2 bases from V and 7 from J, leaving 8 bases between them. The CDR3 consists of 13 residues. This chain's CDR3 is CASSLTVHGELFF. CDR3 bases: TGTGCCAGCAGCTTAACAGTCCACGGGGAGCTGTTTTTT. Full variable domain (missing parts from reference TRBV11-2 and TRBJ2-2): EAGVAQSPRYKIIEKRQSVAFWCNPISGHATLYWYQQILGQGPKLLIQFQNNGVVDDSQLPKDRFSAERLKGVDSTLKIQPAKLEDSAVYLCASSLTVHGELFFGEGSRLTVL.

The CDR3 DNA is TGTGCCAGCAGCTTGAGGCGCCTAGCGGGCACAGATACGCAGTATTTT. Translated: CASSLRRLAGTDTQYF. This rearrangement joins TRBV5-4 to TRBJ2-3; 7 nucleotides line up with TRBD2. The CDR3 sequence is 16 residues long. V lost 1 base to trimming and J lost 1 base; unmatched junction nucleotides: 6. Germline V gives CDR1 SGHNT, CDR2 YYREEE (reference sequence).

This clone was observed once. The V gene is TRBV7-6, the J gene TRBJ2-2; D remains unclear. Germline CDR1 and CDR2: SGHVS and FNYEAQ. Trimming took off 5 bases at V and 6 bases at J, with 16 bases between the two ends. The CDR3 length is 15 residues. The CDR3 here is CASSPSRSPAGELFF. CDR3 nucleotides: TGTGCCAGCAGCCCCAGCCGGAGCCCGGCCGGGGAGCTGTTTTTT.

This chain links TRBV30 with TRBJ2-7, with D perhaps matching TRBD2 (5 bases). Per the germline V gene, CDR1 is GTSNPN and CDR2 is SVGIG (reference sequence). Trimming left V 2 bases short and J 5 bases short, with 7 bases between. The CDR3 has 11 amino acids. This CDR3 reads CAWSPGDEQYF. The CDR3 nucleotides read TGTGCCTGGAGTCCCGGGGACGAGCAGTACTTC.

The DNA for the CDR3 is TGCGCCAGCAGCCAACAACCGAGGGGCAGGAGCAATCAGCCCCAGCATTTT. Translation: CASSQQPRGRSNQPQHF. The genes are TRBV4-1 and TRBJ1-5; D perhaps matches TRBD1 (5 bases). Germline V gives CDR1 MGHRA, CDR2 YSYEKL. With 2 bases removed from V and 1 base from J, the gap between germline ends came to 15 bases. There are 17 residues in the CDR3.

In its sample, this clone was seen once. The rearrangement uses TRBV5-1 and TRBJ1-1; D might be TRBD1 (6 bases). This CDR3 has 13 residues. Germline assignment: CDR1 SGHRS and CDR2 YFSETQ. Trimming cost V 7 bases and J 6 bases, with 16 bases left between them. The CDR3 here is CASSSQGFPEAFF. In DNA, the CDR3 is TGCGCCAGCTCGTCGCAGGGGTTCCCTGAAGCTTTCTTT.

Concerning this clone itself: This sample includes further DNA sequences coding for the same CDR3. The V gene is TRBV6-5, the J gene TRBJ2-1; D perhaps matches TRBD1 (6 bases). CDR3 size: 15 residues. V dropped 6 bases and J dropped 1 base, with 13 bases sitting between them. Germline V gene lookup returns CDR1 MNHEY and CDR2 SVGAGI. The CDR3 sequence is CASSYSGDSYNEQFF. The CDR3 nucleotides are TGTGCCAGCAGCTATTCAGGGGATTCCTACAATGAGCAGTTCTTC.

The J gene is TRBJ1-2, the V gene TRBV28; 8 bases line up with TRBD1. J gave up 8 bases and V 0 bases, and 5 bases lay outside the gene matches. CDR1 MDHEN and CDR2 SYDVKM come from the germline V gene. The CDR3 length is 14 residues. Here the CDR3 DNA reads TGTGCCAGCAGTTTATGGTCCCAGGGGGCAGGCTACACCTTC. As protein: CASSLWSQGAGYTF.

This clone came up once. V usage is TRBV7-8 and J usage is TRBJ2-1, with D uncertain. Trimming removed 0 bases from V and 7 bases from J, with 10 bases in between. This CDR3 region has 14 residues. Looked up from germline, CDR1 is SGHVS and CDR2 is FQNEAQ. CDR3 protein: CASSLARKDNEQFF. CDR3 sequence (DNA): TGTGCCAGCAGCTTAGCGCGGAAGGATAATGAGCAGTTCTTC.

Of note for this clone: One base away lies a much larger clone, so this may be a sequencing read error. V and J are TRBV9 and TRBJ1-1; D is ambiguous. Germline CDR1 reads SGDLS; CDR2 reads YYNGEE. The CDR3 totals 13 residues. V was cut by 4 bases and J by 1 base, with 8 bases left in between. CDR3 nucleotide sequence: TGTGCCAGCAGCTCCCTGGGGAACACTGAAGCTTTCTTT. Its protein is CASSSLGNTEAFF.

This clone was picked up many times. The rearrangement joins TRBV28 to TRBJ2-3; D call uncertain. CDR1 MDHEN and CDR2 SYDVKM come from the germline V gene. V was clipped by 5 bases and J by 4 bases, with 13 bases between them. The CDR3 has 14 amino acids. The CDR3 region has the DNA TGTGCCAGCAGTATAGAGGTAGAGGCAGATACGCAGTATTTT. Its translation is CASSIEVEADTQYF.

A word on this clone: Other DNA sequences within the sample encode an identical CDR3. The V call is TRBV11-3, the J call TRBJ2-1; TRBD2 matches at 7 bases. Germline lookup yields CDR1 SGHNT and CDR2 YENEEA. The V segment lost 1 base and the J segment 10 bases; nucleotides outside the gene matches: 10. The CDR3 is 15 residues long. The DNA for the CDR3 is TGTGCCAGCAGCTTAGGTCTGGCGGGAGCGGGGGAGCAGTTCTTC. Translating it yields CASSLGLAGAGEQFF.

This clone was recorded a few times. The chain is built from TRBV18 and TRBJ1-1; D not certain. V lost 7 bases to trimming and J lost 1 base, with 10 bases between them. Germline CDR1 is KGHSH and CDR2 is LQKENI. The CDR3 runs to 13 residues. The CDR3 here is CASFRQPNTEAFF. CDR3 sequence (DNA): TGTGCCAGCTTTCGGCAGCCGAACACTGAAGCTTTCTTT.